Following are 7 T cell receptor beta chains from one sample sequenced in a study of Ad26.COV2.S vaccination and SARS-CoV-2 variants. Treatment defined: 15 to 20 received Ad26.COV2.S at low or high dose, single or two shots; about 5 received placebo; per-sample allocation not given. Specimens were obtained on day 63 following the first vaccine or placebo injection. Libraries were prepared by immunoSEQ multiplex PCR; TCRdb keeps only in-frame clonotypes and omits some of them. The sample contains under 550,000 clones, more than 75% of which appear only once. Sequencing was performed on peripheral blood, taken in a trial of Ad26.COV2.S vaccine versus placebo. Receptor source: a person aged 18-60 years who received the Ad26.COV2.S COVID-19 vaccine or a placebo.

The chain recombines TRBV24-1 with TRBJ2-5; TRBD1 is a possible D gene (6 bases). The V and J ends lost 6 bases and 4 bases respectively, with 8 bases between them. Germline values: CDR1 KGHDR, CDR2 SFDVKD. The CDR3 is 12 residues long. The CDR3: CATSRGGETQYF. The CDR3 DNA reads TGTGCCACCAGTAGAGGGGGAGAGACCCAGTACTTC.

The chain joins TRBV29-1 to TRBJ2-3, with D possibly matching TRBD1 (6 bases). V was cut by 6 bases and J by 1 base, with 17 bases left in between. Germline assignment: CDR1 SQVTM and CDR2 ANQGSEA. The CDR3 runs 15 residues. CDR3 loop: CSVHRTVDRTDTQYF. Here the CDR3 DNA reads TGCAGCGTCCACCGGACAGTTGACCGCACAGATACGCAGTATTTT.

J is TRBJ2-1 and V is TRBV11-2; D is unresolved. Trimming took 2 bases from V and 9 from J, leaving 14 bases between them. This CDR3 spans 14 amino acids. Looked up from germline, CDR1 is SGHAT and CDR2 is FQNNGV. CDR3 region: CASSLRLTDFEQFF. CDR3 bases: TGTGCCAGCAGCTTACGACTGACTGACTTTGAGCAGTTCTTC. Drawing the rest from reference TRBV11-2 and TRBJ2-1, the complete variable domain is EAGVAQSPRYKIIEKRQSVAFWCNPISGHATLYWYQQILGQGPKLLIQFQNNGVVDDSQLPKDRFSAERLKGVDSTLKIQPAKLEDSAVYLCASSLRLTDFEQFFGPGTRLTVL.

The V and J genes are TRBV2 and TRBJ2-7; a possible D gene is TRBD2 (6 bases). Trimming removed 7 bases at V and 1 base at J, with 20 bases between. CDR1 is SNHLY, CDR2 FYNNEI, per germline. This CDR3 is 16 amino acids long. Here the CDR3 reads CASTPKEGSNSYEQYF. The CDR3 coding sequence is TGTGCCAGCACTCCTAAGGAGGGGAGCAATTCCTACGAGCAGTACTTC.

This chain links TRBV6-6 with TRBJ1-6, with unresolved D. The germline V gene has CDR1 MNHNY and CDR2 SVGAGI (reference sequence). The ends were cut back, 7 bases at V and 8 bases at J, with 9 bases in the middle. The CDR3 has 12 residues. Here the CDR3 DNA reads TGTGCCAGCAACTTGAGGGATTCACCCCTCCACTTT. Translation gives CASNLRDSPLHF.

V usage is TRBV18 and J usage is TRBJ2-5, with D possibly matching TRBD2 (6 bases). V shed 3 bases and J shed 2 bases, with 13 bases lying between them. The germline V gene encodes CDR1 KGHSH and CDR2 LQKENI. The CDR3 runs 15 residues. CDR3 sequence: CASSPSQGTQETQYF. In DNA, the CDR3 is TGTGCCAGCTCACCTTCTCAAGGGACTCAAGAGACCCAGTACTTC.

For the CDR3, the DNA is TGTGCCAGCAGCTCAGCCCCCGGCAGCCGGACCTACAATGAGCAGTTCTTC. Protein: CASSSAPGSRTYNEQFF. This chain uses TRBV7-6 with TRBJ2-1; D call uncertain. The CDR3 loop spans 17 amino acids. Germline lookup yields CDR1 SGHVS and CDR2 FNYEAQ. Trimming took off 4 bases at V and 2 bases at J, with 18 bases between the two ends.